This T cell receptor (beta chain) is from a study of shared clonotypes between healthy human individuals. Study-level information: Per donor, three plates held CD4 naive cells, three held CD4 memory, two held CD8 naive and one held CD8 memory. General study points: The four-donor shared clonotypes exceeded non-shared clonotypes in generation probability, with non-shared ones scoring lower. Sampling included only blood; tissue repertoires likely differ.

CD45RO-negative CD8 cells positively selected for CCR7 made up the naive population, which excluded terminally differentiated effector memory CD45RA+ cells. Every immunoSEQ plate was one replicate of a subset's evenly spread DNA. The assay was immunoSEQ multiplex PCR, and TCRdb's table has in-frame clones only and misses some. Of around 2,100,000 clones in the sample, approximately 95% were seen once. Germline-derived CDR1 and CDR2 are GTSNPN and SVGIG (reference sequence). This CDR3 region has 13 residues. V lost 1 base and J 0 bases, leaving 5 bases between the germline ends. Concerning this clone itself: Its antigen is unknown. Different DNA sequences within this sample yield the same CDR3.

Specimen: naive CD8+ T cells sorted from blood. This TCR derives from a man between 18 and 29 years old in good health. V is TRBV30 and J is TRBJ2-3; D is ambiguous. This CDR3 is CAWSGTSTDTQYF. In DNA, the CDR3 is TGTGCCTGGAGTGGTACTAGCACAGATACGCAGTATTTT.